This TCR beta chain was profiled in a study of cytomegalovirus exposure and HLA in healthy donors. Findings and limits, study-wide: Donor immune exposure was known only as CMV serostatus. Per published accounts, TCR beta sequences correctly predicted the HLA-A and HLA-B alleles of most subjects.

As for this clone: Its antigen is as yet unknown.

Losses at the gene ends were 4 bases for V and 2 bases for J; bases not matched to a gene: 5. CDR3 length equals 14 residues. Germline V gene data show CDR1 as LNHNV and CDR2 as YYDKDF (reference sequence). PCR employed 60 Vbeta and 13 Jbeta primers. Here immunoSEQ multiplex PCR was the method, and the copy in TCRdb shows in-frame clones only, minus some. The sample includes some 180,000 clones, 75% to 90% of them seen just once. This TCR was recovered from a girl between 5 and 17 years old in good health and CMV-seropositive. Sequencing was carried out using PBMCs. This chain joins TRBV15 and TRBJ2-7, with TRBD2 matching 7 bases. CDR3 sequence: CATSIIAGAYEQYF. The CDR3 DNA is TGTGCCACCAGCATAATAGCGGGTGCCTACGAGCAGTACTTC.